The TCR beta chain described here comes from a study of cytomegalovirus exposure and HLA in healthy donors. Findings of the study overall: Cytomegalovirus status was reportedly diagnosed by the classifier with high sensitivity and specificity. Later analysis associated a missense DCLRE1C variant with TCR beta V- and J-gene trimming.

PCR used 60 Vbeta primers and 13 Jbeta primers. As processed by the authors: Approximately 86 million unique TCR beta chains, roughly 10 million shared, were counted in a later analysis. Data came from immunoSEQ multiplex PCR; TCRdb stores just in-frame clones and leaves some out. V and J calls and clone size are those listed in that table; D and trimming were worked out from the DNA. The listing contains about 39,000 clones. In regard to this clone: The antigen remains unidentified.

Germline lookup yields CDR1 SGHRS and CDR2 YFSETQ. The CDR3 runs 15 residues. Trimming took 0 bases from V and 2 from J, leaving 12 bases between them. The donors gave bone marrow, and they were healthy. The genes are TRBV5-1 and TRBJ2-7; a weak D match, TRBD2 (6 bases). This TCR came from a woman aged 30 to 39 in good health and CMV-seropositive. The source material was PBMCs. CDR3 residues: CASSLAAGTAYEQYF. In DNA, the CDR3 is TGCGCCAGCAGCTTGGCCGCGGGAACGGCCTACGAGCAGTACTTC.